Following are 22 T cell receptor beta chains from one sample sequenced in a study of T cell responses to AZD1222 COVID-19 vaccine. TCRdb keeps only in-frame clones here, not all; method: immunoSEQ multiplex PCR. The profile shows 120,000 or so clones, less than 90% of them singletons. The input for sequencing was peripheral blood, taken on day 0 of AZD1222 vaccination. The receptors shown here come from an adult in good health.

V and J are TRBV5-1 and TRBJ2-7; no firm D call. The CDR3 has 14 residues. Germline loops: CDR1 SGHRS, CDR2 YFSETQ. The ends were cut back, 5 bases at V and 0 bases at J, with 12 bases in the middle. In DNA, the CDR3 is TGCGCCAGCAGGGCAGGCGCCACCTCCTACGAGCAGTACTTC. Its translation: CASRAGATSYEQYF.

The CDR3, as DNA: TGTGCCACCAGCAGAGAGGCAGACGGCTGGCACGAGCAGTACTTC. Its protein product is CATSREADGWHEQYF. The V gene is TRBV15, the J gene TRBJ2-7; D is undetermined. In germline, CDR1 is LNHNV, CDR2 YYDKDF (reference sequence). The CDR3 consists of 15 residues. Trimming removed 0 bases from V and 5 bases from J, with 14 bases in between.

This clone has just one count. The rearrangement uses TRBV5-1 and TRBJ2-1; the match to TRBD2 covers 8 bases. V dropped 4 bases and J dropped 3; count of bases not matched to a gene: 12. CDR1 SGHRS and CDR2 YFSETQ come from the germline V gene. There are 17 residues in the CDR3. The DNA for the CDR3 is TGCGCCAGCAGCCCCCCCATGGCGGGGGGCCTCTACAATGAGCAGTTCTTC. As protein: CASSPPMAGGLYNEQFF.

The rearrangement joins TRBV27 to TRBJ1-2, with 7 bases that match TRBD1. Germline V gene data show CDR1 as MNHEY and CDR2 as SMNVEV (reference sequence). The CDR3 consists of 17 residues. Germline trimming cut 2 bases from V and 6 bases from J; bases unmatched to any gene: 15. CDR3 DNA: TGTGCCAGCAGTTTAGGGGGGACAGCAGCAAAGGCGAATGGCTACACCTTC. Amino acid sequence: CASSLGGTAAKANGYTF.

The chain links TRBV5-1 to TRBJ2-5; D is possibly TRBD1 or TRBD2 (6 bases each). Germline V lookup: CDR1 SGHRS, CDR2 YFSETQ. This CDR3 is 14 amino acids long. V was cut by 9 bases and J by 3 bases, with 18 bases left in between. The CDR3 DNA is TGCGCCACAAGGGAAGGTAGGGGGGAAGAGACCCAGTACTTC. It is translated as CATREGRGEETQYF.

Comment on this clone: Other DNA sequences within the sample encode an identical CDR3. V usage is TRBV5-1 and J usage is TRBJ2-1; D uncertain. Germline lookup yields CDR1 SGHRS and CDR2 YFSETQ. Trimming left V 2 bases short and J 4 bases short, with 4 bases between. The CDR3 runs to 12 residues. Here the CDR3 reads CASSLSYNEQFF. In DNA form, the CDR3 reads TGCGCCAGCAGCTTATCGTACAATGAGCAGTTCTTC. The whole variable domain, remainder taken from reference TRBV5-1 and TRBJ2-1, is KAGVTQTPRYLIKTRGQQVTLSCSPISGHRSVSWYQQTPGQGLQFLFEYFSETQRNKGNFPGRFSGRQFSNSRSEMNVSTLELGDSALYLCASSLSYNEQFFGPGTRLTVL.

The table lists this clone with a count of one. The rearrangement uses TRBV13 and TRBJ2-3, with D possibly TRBD2 on 6 matching bases. The V end lost 0 bases, the J end lost 0 bases, and 7 bases lay between the germline ends. The CDR3 runs 15 residues. In germline, CDR1 is PRHDT, CDR2 FYEKMQ (reference sequence). The CDR3 is CASSLGEGSTDTQYF. In nucleotides, the CDR3 is TGTGCCAGCAGCTTAGGGGAGGGCAGCACAGATACGCAGTATTTT.

The chain joins TRBV11-2 to TRBJ2-7; D uncertain. The CDR3 is 15 amino acids. Germline loops: CDR1 SGHAT, CDR2 FQNNGV. The V gene lost 0 bases and the J gene lost 5 bases, with 14 bases spanning the gap. Here the CDR3 DNA reads TGTGCCAGCAGCTTAGAGGCACTTACAAGCCACGAGCAGTACTTC. It is translated as CASSLEALTSHEQYF.

The chain employs TRBV19 and TRBJ2-6, with TRBD2 matching 9 bases. Germline lookup yields CDR1 LNHDA and CDR2 SQIVND (reference sequence). CDR3 length: 17 residues. V was pared by 10 bases and J by 1 base, with 11 bases of the junction left unmatched. The CDR3 nucleotides are TGTGCCACCAGAGATCTAGCGGGAAGGTCTGGGGCCAACGTCCTGACTTTC. It yields the protein CATRDLAGRSGANVLTF.

The chain employs TRBV5-8 and TRBJ1-4; tentative D call: TRBD1 (5 bases). This CDR3 comprises 13 residues. From germline, CDR1 is SGHTS and CDR2 YDEGEE. With 3 bases removed from V and 8 bases from J, the gap between germline ends came to 11 bases. As DNA, the CDR3 is TGTGCCAGCAGCTCAGGGTTTGGCGAAAAACTGTTTTTT. This translates into CASSSGFGEKLFF.

V gene TRBV9 combines with J gene TRBJ1-6; D remains ambiguous. V gave up 0 bases and J gave up 7 bases, with 5 bases separating them. The CDR3 length is 13 residues. Looked up from germline, CDR1 is SGDLS and CDR2 is YYNGEE. CDR3 in DNA: TGTGCCAGCAGCGTAGCCGCGAATTCACCCCTCCACTTT. Translating gives CASSVAANSPLHF.

The chain has TRBV6-5 and TRBJ1-1; D gene unclear. Germline assignment: CDR1 MNHEY and CDR2 SVGAGI. This CDR3 comprises 13 residues. V lost 4 bases, J lost 3 bases, and 9 bases lay in between. The CDR3, as DNA: TGTGCCAGCAGTTCCGGCAGGTACACTGAAGCTTTCTTT. It codes for CASSSGRYTEAFF.

The J gene is TRBJ2-7, the V gene TRBV7-7; tentative D call: TRBD2 (6 bases). The CDR3 spans 15 residues. The germline V and J ends were trimmed by 7 bases and 0 bases, with 16 bases remaining between them. CDR1 and CDR2 from the germline V gene are SSHAT and FNYEAQ (reference sequence). As DNA, the CDR3 is TGTGCCAGCATAGGGGCGGGGTTGCGCTCCTACGAGCAGTACTTC. Its protein product is CASIGAGLRSYEQYF. The full variable domain, rest sourced from reference TRBV7-7 and TRBJ2-7, is GAGVSQSPRYKVTKRGQDVTLRCDPISSHATLYWYQQALGQGPEFLTYFNYEAQPDKSGLPSDRFSAERPEGSISTLTIQRTEQRDSAMYRCASIGAGLRSYEQYFGPGTRLTVT.

V gene TRBV5-1 combines with J gene TRBJ1-2, with 8 bases aligning to TRBD1. The germline gives CDR1 SGHRS, CDR2 YFSETQ. The CDR3 is made up of 15 amino acids. Trimming cost V 0 bases and J 6 bases; bases outside gene matches: 7. The CDR3 nucleotides read TGCGCCAGCAGCTTGGCCGGATCAGGGGGCAATGGCTACACCTTC. Protein product: CASSLAGSGGNGYTF. The full variable domain, with the rest looked up from reference TRBV5-1 and TRBJ1-2, is KAGVTQTPRYLIKTRGQQVTLSCSPISGHRSVSWYQQTPGQGLQFLFEYFSETQRNKGNFPGRFSGRQFSNSRSEMNVSTLELGDSALYLCASSLAGSGGNGYTFGSGTRLTVV.

The genes are TRBV6-4 and TRBJ1-2; tentative D call: TRBD1 (6 bases). Trimming left V 0 bases short and J 1 base short, with 9 bases between. The CDR3 is 15 amino acids. Germline CDR1 and CDR2: MRHNA and SNTAGT. The CDR3 bases are TGTGCCAGCAGTGACTCGACAGGCCTTAACTATGGCTACACCTTC. This encodes CASSDSTGLNYGYTF.

This clone was seen more than once but under ten times. The chain links TRBV9 to TRBJ1-1; unclear D gene. The germline CDR1 and CDR2 sequences are SGDLS and YYNGEE. The V end was cut by 0 bases, the J end by 4 bases, with 13 bases between. The CDR3 is 15 amino acids. CDR3 amino acids: CASSVGVEPSTEAFF. CDR3 DNA: TGTGCCAGCAGCGTAGGGGTGGAACCCTCCACTGAAGCTTTCTTT.

CDR3: CASSLLGDTQYF. The CDR3 DNA sequence: TGTGCCAGCAGTTTATTGGGAGATACGCAGTATTTT. The chain employs TRBV27 and TRBJ2-3; no reliable D call. The CDR3 is made up of 12 amino acids. Trimming took 1 base from V and 5 from J, leaving 4 bases between them. Germline CDR1 reads MNHEY; CDR2 reads SMNVEV (reference sequence).

The chain is built from TRBV18 and TRBJ1-4, with TRBD1 as a possible D gene (5 bases). Trimming shortened V by 3 bases and J by 5 bases, and 13 bases separated the two germline ends. This CDR3 is built from 15 residues. Germline CDR1 and CDR2: KGHSH and LQKENI. The CDR3 DNA reads TGTGCCAGCTCACCCCCCGGAGGGGAGAATGAAAAACTGTTTTTT. As protein: CASSPPGGENEKLFF.

The rearrangement uses TRBV6-5 and TRBJ1-1; 7 bases agree with TRBD1. This CDR3 comprises 15 residues. Germline values: CDR1 MNHEY, CDR2 SVGAGI. V lost 7 bases to trimming and J lost 5 bases; unmatched junction nucleotides: 13. The CDR3 protein is CASIVSRTGATEAFF. The CDR3 nucleotides read TGTGCCAGCATCGTCTCTAGGACAGGAGCAACTGAAGCTTTCTTT.

This chain connects TRBV5-1 to TRBJ1-2; unclear D gene. The CDR3 is made up of 13 amino acids. CDR1 is SGHRS, CDR2 YFSETQ, per germline. V was trimmed by 4 bases and J by 4 bases, leaving 11 bases between them. As DNA, the CDR3 is TGCGCCAGCAGCCCCCAGTACTCCTATGGCTACACCTTC. Encoded protein: CASSPQYSYGYTF.

The rearrangement joins TRBV7-9 to TRBJ1-2; D might be TRBD1 (5 bases). Trimming stripped 4 bases from V and 2 bases from J, with 14 bases between. CDR1 and CDR2 from the germline V gene are SEHNR and FQNEAQ (reference sequence). The CDR3 runs 15 residues. CDR3: CASSYTKRDNYGYTF. The CDR3 DNA follows: TGTGCCAGCAGCTACACAAAGAGGGACAACTATGGCTACACCTTC.

The chain links TRBV5-1 to TRBJ2-1; TRBD2 aligns across 10 bases. CDR1 and CDR2 (germline): SGHRS, YFSETQ. This CDR3 is built from 15 residues. Trimming took 5 bases from V and 3 from J; bases not matched to a gene: 5. In DNA, the CDR3 is TGCGCCAGCAGGCCGGGGACTAGCGACTACAATGAGCAGTTCTTC. Protein: CASRPGTSDYNEQFF.